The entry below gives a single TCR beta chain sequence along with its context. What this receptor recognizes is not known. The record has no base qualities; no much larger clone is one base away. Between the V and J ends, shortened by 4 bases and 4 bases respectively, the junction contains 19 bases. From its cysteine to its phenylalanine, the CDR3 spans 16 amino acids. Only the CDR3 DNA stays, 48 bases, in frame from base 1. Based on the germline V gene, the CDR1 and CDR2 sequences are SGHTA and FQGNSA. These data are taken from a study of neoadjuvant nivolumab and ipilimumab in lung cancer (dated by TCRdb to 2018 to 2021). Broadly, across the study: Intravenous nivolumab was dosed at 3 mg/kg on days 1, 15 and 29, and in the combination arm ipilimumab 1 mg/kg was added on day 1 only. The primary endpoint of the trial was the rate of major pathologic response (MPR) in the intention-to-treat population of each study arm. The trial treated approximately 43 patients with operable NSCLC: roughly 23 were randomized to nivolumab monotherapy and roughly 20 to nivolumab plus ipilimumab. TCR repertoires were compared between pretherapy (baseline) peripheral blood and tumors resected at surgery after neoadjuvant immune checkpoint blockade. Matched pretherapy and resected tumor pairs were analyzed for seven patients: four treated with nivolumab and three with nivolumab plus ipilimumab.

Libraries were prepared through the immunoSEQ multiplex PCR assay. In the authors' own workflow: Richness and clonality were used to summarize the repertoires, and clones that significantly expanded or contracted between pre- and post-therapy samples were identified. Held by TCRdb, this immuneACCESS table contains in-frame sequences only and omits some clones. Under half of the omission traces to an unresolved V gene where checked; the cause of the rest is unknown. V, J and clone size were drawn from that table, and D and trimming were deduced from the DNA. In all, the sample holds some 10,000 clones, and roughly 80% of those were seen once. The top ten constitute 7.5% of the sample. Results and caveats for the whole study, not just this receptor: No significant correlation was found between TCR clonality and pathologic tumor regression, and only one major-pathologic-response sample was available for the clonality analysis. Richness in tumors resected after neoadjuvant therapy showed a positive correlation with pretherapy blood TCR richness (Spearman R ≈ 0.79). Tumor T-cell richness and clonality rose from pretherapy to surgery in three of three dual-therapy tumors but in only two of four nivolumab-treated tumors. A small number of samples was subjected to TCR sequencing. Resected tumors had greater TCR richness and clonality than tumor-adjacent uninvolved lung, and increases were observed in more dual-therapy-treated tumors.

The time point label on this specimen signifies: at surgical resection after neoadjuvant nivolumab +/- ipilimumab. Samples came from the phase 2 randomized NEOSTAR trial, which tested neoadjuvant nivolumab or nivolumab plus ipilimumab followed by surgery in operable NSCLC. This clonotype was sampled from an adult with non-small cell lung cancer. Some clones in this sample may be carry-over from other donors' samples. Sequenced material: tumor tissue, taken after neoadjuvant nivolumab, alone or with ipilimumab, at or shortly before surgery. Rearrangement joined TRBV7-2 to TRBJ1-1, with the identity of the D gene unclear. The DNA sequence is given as TGTGCCAGCAGCTCCCCAGCGGCTATTTCTACCACTGAAGCTTTCTTT. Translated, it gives CASSSPAAISTTEAFF.